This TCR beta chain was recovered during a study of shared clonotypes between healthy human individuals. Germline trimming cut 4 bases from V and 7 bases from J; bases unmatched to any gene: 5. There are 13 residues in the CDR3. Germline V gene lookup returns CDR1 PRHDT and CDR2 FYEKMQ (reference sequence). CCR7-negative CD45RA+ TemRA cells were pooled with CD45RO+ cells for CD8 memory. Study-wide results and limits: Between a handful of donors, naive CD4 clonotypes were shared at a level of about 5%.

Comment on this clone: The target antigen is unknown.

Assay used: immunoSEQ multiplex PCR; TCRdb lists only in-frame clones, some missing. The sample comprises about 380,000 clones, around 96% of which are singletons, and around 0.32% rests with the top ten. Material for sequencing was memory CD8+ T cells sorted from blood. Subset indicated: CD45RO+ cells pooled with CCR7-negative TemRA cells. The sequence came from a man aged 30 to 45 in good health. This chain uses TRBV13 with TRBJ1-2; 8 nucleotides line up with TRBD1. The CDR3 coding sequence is TGTGCCAGCAGCTCAGGGGGCATTTCTGGCTACACCTTC. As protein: CASSSGGISGYTF.